This T cell receptor (beta chain) came from a study of cytomegalovirus exposure and HLA in healthy donors. About the study: Earlier sequencing of 150 million to 200 million T cells yielded 100 million to 140 million unique TCR beta sequences.

The V segment lost 3 bases and the J segment 2 bases; nucleotides outside the gene matches: 12. Germline lookup yields CDR1 KGHSH and CDR2 LQKENI. The CDR3 is 18 residues long. The PCR employed 60 Vbeta primers together with 13 Jbeta primers. Assay: immunoSEQ multiplex PCR; the TCRdb copy retains only in-frame clones and omits some. This table holds about 170,000 clones, approximately 71% found once. The source material was PBMCs. The sequence was obtained from a young woman in good health and CMV-seropositive. The rearrangement uses TRBV18 and TRBJ1-2, with TRBD1 matching over 10 bases. The CDR3 sequence: CASSPIPGQGLLNYGYTF. The CDR3 bases are TGTGCCAGCTCACCTATCCCGGGACAGGGGCTTTTAAACTATGGCTACACCTTC.